A single sample is the source of the 11 T cell receptor beta chains below, sequenced in a study of shared clonotypes between healthy human individuals. The repertoire was sequenced with immunoSEQ multiplex PCR; TCRdb's copy has only in-frame clones and lacks some. In the table there are 1.5 million to 2.5 million clones, just under 95% of which are singletons. Only CD45RO-negative cells positively selected for CCR7 counted as naive CD8 cells, so terminally differentiated effector memory CD45RA+ cells were excluded. Specimen: naive CD8+ T cells sorted from blood. Receptors originate from a man aged 18 to 35 in good health.

The chain links TRBV7-9 to TRBJ1-2, with a weak D call TRBD1 (5 bases). V was pared by 6 bases and J by 4 bases, with 15 bases between. From germline, CDR1 is SEHNR and CDR2 FQNEAQ (reference sequence). The CDR3 totals 14 residues. The CDR3 coding sequence is TGTGCCAGCAGTTATTCAGACAGCATCTATGGCTACACCTTC. Its translation is CASSYSDSIYGYTF.

This chain uses TRBV5-4 with TRBJ2-2; D is tentatively TRBD1 or TRBD2 (5 bases each). Trimming took off 1 base at V and 3 bases at J, with 7 bases between the two ends. The CDR3 has 14 residues. The germline gives CDR1 SGHNT, CDR2 YYREEE (reference sequence). The CDR3 region is CASSLWGYTGELFF. In DNA, the CDR3 is TGTGCCAGCAGCTTGTGGGGGTACACCGGGGAGCTGTTTTTT.

V gene TRBV4-1 combines with J gene TRBJ1-2, with a possible D match to TRBD1 (5 bases). The germline CDR1 and CDR2 sequences are MGHRA and YSYEKL. Between the trimmed V and J ends, which lost 3 bases and 1 base, there was a span of 12 bases. There are 15 residues in the CDR3. The CDR3 DNA reads as TGCGCCAGCAGCCAGACATCTCAGGGTAACTATGGCTACACCTTC. This codes for CASSQTSQGNYGYTF.

This chain uses TRBV5-6 with TRBJ2-2; D remains ambiguous. The V and J ends lost 3 bases and 4 bases respectively, with 13 bases between them. Germline lookup yields CDR1 SGHDT and CDR2 YYEEEE. The CDR3 is 15 amino acids. DNA of the CDR3: TGTGCCAGCAGCTCTGTCAGGAATTTCACCGGGGAGCTGTTTTTT. It is translated as CASSSVRNFTGELFF. Full variable domain (outside the CDR3, taken from reference TRBV5-6 and TRBJ2-2): DAGVTQSPTHLIKTRGQQVTLRCSPKSGHDTVSWYQQALGQGPQFIFQYYEEEERQRGNFPDRFSGHQFPNYSSELNVNALLLGDSALYLCASSSVRNFTGELFFGEGSRLTVL.

The V gene is TRBV4-1, the J gene TRBJ1-4, with D unresolved. Germline loops: CDR1 MGHRA, CDR2 YSYEKL. The V gene lost 6 bases and the J gene lost 7 bases, with 18 bases spanning the gap. CDR3 length equals 15 residues. This CDR3 is CASSPNDGEGEKLFF. For the CDR3, the DNA is TGCGCCAGCAGTCCTAATGATGGGGAAGGTGAAAAACTGTTTTTT.

This clone has a single count. V and J are TRBV7-9 and TRBJ2-5; D tentatively reads TRBD1 or TRBD2 (5 bases each). Germline V gives CDR1 SEHNR, CDR2 FQNEAQ (reference sequence). V gave up 5 bases and J gave up 2 bases, with 15 bases separating them. The CDR3 spans 15 residues. The CDR3 reads CASSAPGRSQETQYF. The CDR3 bases are TGTGCCAGCAGCGCGCCGGGACGGAGTCAAGAGACCCAGTACTTC.

This clone was counted a single time. The chain employs TRBV5-1 and TRBJ2-7; D is possibly TRBD2 (5 bases). V lost 0 bases and J 4 bases, leaving 8 bases between the germline ends. CDR3 length equals 13 residues. CDR1 and CDR2 from the germline V gene are SGHRS and YFSETQ. The CDR3 DNA follows: TGCGCCAGCAGCTTGGACCTAGCTTACGAGCAGTACTTC. This translates into CASSLDLAYEQYF.

This rearrangement joins TRBV10-2 to TRBJ2-3; 10 nucleotides agree with TRBD2. Trimming at V came to 0 bases and at J to 5 bases, leaving 2 bases not matched to a gene. There are 15 residues in the CDR3. Germline V gene data show CDR1 as WSHSY and CDR2 as SAAADI. The CDR3 protein is CASSESSSGGDTQYF. CDR3 bases: TGCGCCAGCAGTGAGTCGTCTAGCGGGGGAGATACGCAGTATTTT.

The V and J genes are TRBV2 and TRBJ2-1; D perhaps matches TRBD2 (7 bases). Germline loops: CDR1 SNHLY, CDR2 FYNNEI. The CDR3 has 18 amino acids. Between the trimmed V and J ends, which lost 6 bases and 4 bases, there was a span of 25 bases. CDR3 sequence (DNA): TGTGCCAGCAGCGCCGTGTGGGGGGCGGGAGAGCAATACAATGAGCAGTTCTTC. Its translation: CASSAVWGAGEQYNEQFF. Full variable domain (rest looked up from reference TRBV2 and TRBJ2-1): EPEVTQTPSHQVTQMGQEVILRCVPISNHLYFYWYRQILGQKVEFLVSFYNNEISEKSEIFDDQFSVERPDGSNFTLKIRSTKLEDSAMYFCASSAVWGAGEQYNEQFFGPGTRLTVL.

V and J are TRBV5-4 and TRBJ2-7, with D possibly TRBD2 on 6 matching bases. This CDR3 has 14 amino acids. With 4 bases removed from V and 0 bases from J, the gap between germline ends came to 11 bases. Germline V gene lookup returns CDR1 SGHNT and CDR2 YYREEE (reference sequence). CDR3 sequence (DNA): TGTGCCAGCAGCCTCGGGACTCCCTCCTACGAGCAGTACTTC. Protein: CASSLGTPSYEQYF.

V gene TRBV4-3 combines with J gene TRBJ2-7; 8 bases align to TRBD1. Trimming cost V 3 bases and J 2 bases; bases outside gene matches: 6. The CDR3 contains 15 residues. Per germline, CDR1 LGHNA and CDR2 YSLEER. The CDR3 is CASSHVGTGPYEQYF. The DNA for the CDR3 is TGCGCCAGCAGCCATGTTGGGACAGGCCCCTACGAGCAGTACTTC.